This TCR beta chain was sequenced for a study of blood T cell repertoires in COVID-19. On the study more broadly: There were acute and convalescent COVID-19 samples, and they came from the United States, Italy and Spain. Sample material is recorded as cDNA or gDNA derived from T cells, B-cell-depleted T cells, or PBMCs.

Seattle's enrolled individuals joined amid active infection and were then monitored longitudinally. Per germline, CDR1 LGHDT and CDR2 YNNKEL (reference sequence). CDR3 size: 15 residues. TCRdb's copy holds only in-frame clones and misses some; the assay was immunoSEQ multiplex PCR. The repertoire holds some 250,000 clones, with roughly nine tenths as singletons. Details on this clone: At one end the junction does not follow the germline gene, possibly because of a read error. Other DNA sequences within the sample encode an identical CDR3.

The specimen sequenced was peripheral blood. The chain uses TRBV3-1 (or the pseudogene TRBV3-2) and TRBJ2-7; weak D call: TRBD2 (6 bases). The receptor was derived from a woman in her 30s with COVID-19, enrolled during active disease. CDR3 DNA: TGTGCCAGCAGTCAAGCCGCGGGGAGCTCCTACGAGCAGTACTTC. It codes for CASSQAAGSSYEQYF.